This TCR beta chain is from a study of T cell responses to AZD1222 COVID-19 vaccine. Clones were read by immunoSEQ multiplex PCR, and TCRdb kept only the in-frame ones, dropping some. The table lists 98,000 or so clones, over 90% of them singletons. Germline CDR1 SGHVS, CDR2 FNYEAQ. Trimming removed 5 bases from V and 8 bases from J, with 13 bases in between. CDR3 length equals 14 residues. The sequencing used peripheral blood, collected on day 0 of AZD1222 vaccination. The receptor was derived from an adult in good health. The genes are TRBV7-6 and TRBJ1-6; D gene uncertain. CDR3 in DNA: TGTGCCAGCAGCCAAGGGTTACTGGATTCACCCCTCCACTTT. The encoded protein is CASSQGLLDSPLHF.